Detailed here is one TCR beta chain. It lacks a known antigen. Base quality data are lacking; no much larger clone is found one base away. From cysteine to phenylalanine, the CDR3 is 13 amino acids long. Left in the record is the CDR3 DNA by itself, 39 bases read in frame from the first base. The germline V gene specifies SQVTM as CDR1 and ANQGSEA as CDR2. At the junction V is shortened by 4 bases and J by 6 bases, with 16 bases in between. This sample is drawn from a study of T cell changes during pregnancy in multiple sclerosis (dated by TCRdb to the late 2010s). As for the study more broadly: The study looked at changes in the T cell repertoire across pregnancy in women with multiple sclerosis.

The library was prepared using the immunoSEQ multiplex PCR assay. TCRdb stores this immuneACCESS table with in-frame sequences only. Part of the clones is absent; in the studies checked, under half of the shortfall reflects unresolved V genes, and no reason is known for the rest. For this sample there are fewer than 30,000 clones; more than 90% appear just once. The ten largest clonotypes hold 4.5% to 6.5% of the sample. Sequencing was performed on CD8+ T cells from peripheral blood mononuclear cells, taken before pregnancy. The source is a female donor with multiple sclerosis, enrolled in a pregnancy study. The V gene is TRBV29-1 and the J gene is TRBJ2-7; possibly the D gene is TRBD1, per 6 matching bases. Read as DNA, the sequence is TGCAGCGTTGTCTCGAAGACAGGATCCGAGCAGTACTTC. It specifies CSVVSKTGSEQYF.